A selection of T cell receptor beta chains follows, all from one sample in a study of blood T cell repertoires in COVID-19. Method: immunoSEQ multiplex PCR; TCRdb's copy keeps in-frame clones and lacks some. The sample records some 170,000 clones, roughly 90% being singletons. The sample comprised PBMCs or T cells enriched from blood (not recorded which). The receptors derive from a human donor with acute COVID-19. The donor label of this sample is uncertain. CDR3s include the opening cysteine and the closing phenylalanine or tryptophan. The D gene is left open where the match is weak. Size is stated for part of the rows, as once, few or many counts, or as a class when the clone is expanded.

13	.	TRBJ1-5	.	TRBV12-5	CASGLNIVEAQHF	TGTGCTAGTGGTTTGAACATCGTTGAGGCCCAGCATTTT
15	TRBD2	TRBJ2-7	.	TRBV5-6	CASSLVLAPDYEQYF	TGTGCCAGCAGCTTGGTACTAGCGCCGGACTACGAGCAGTACTTC
13	.	TRBJ2-5	.	TRBV7-2	CASSPLRQETQYF	TGTGCCAGCAGCCCCCTTCGCCAAGAGACCCAGTACTTC
13	.	TRBJ2-7	.	TRBV2	CAGSGLPSYEQYF	TGTGCCGGAAGCGGGCTACCCTCCTACGAGCAGTACTTC
15	.	TRBJ1-5	.	TRBV6-5	CASSYGVPSNQPQHF	TGTGCCAGCAGTTACGGAGTTCCTAGCAATCAGCCCCAGCATTTT
19	TRBD2	TRBJ2-3	once	TRBV6-2/TRBV6-3	CASSFLGLAGGPGWDTQYF	TGTGCCAGCAGTTTCCTCGGACTAGCGGGGGGGCCTGGTTGGGATACGCAGTATTTT
17	TRBD2	TRBJ2-3	.	TRBV9	CASSEGTSKPYTDTQYF	TGTGCCAGCAGCGAGGGGACTAGTAAGCCCTACACAGATACGCAGTATTTT
14	.	TRBJ1-3	.	TRBV11-2	CASSKTGRGNTIYF	TGTGCCAGCAGCAAAACAGGGAGAGGAAACACCATATATTTT
14	TRBD1	TRBJ1-1	.	TRBV7-8	CATRIDRVVPEAFF	TGTGCCACGCGAATCGACAGGGTCGTCCCTGAAGCTTTCTTT
14	.	TRBJ1-4	.	TRBV5-6	CASSLDRRREKLFF	TGTGCCAGCAGCTTGGACAGACGACGTGAAAAACTGTTTTTT
14	TRBD1	TRBJ2-7	.	TRBV27	CASSSAGGTYEQYF	TGTGCCAGCAGTTCCGCAGGGGGAACCTACGAGCAGTACTTC
17	.	TRBJ2-3	.	TRBV9	CASSFLGRGPSVDTQYF	TGTGCCAGCTCATTTCTTGGCAGGGGCCCTTCGGTAGATACGCAGTATTTT
15	.	TRBJ2-1	.	TRBV5-1	CASSLQGGAKREQFF	TGCGCCAGCAGCTTGCAAGGGGGGGCGAAGCGTGAGCAGTTCTTC
12	.	TRBJ1-6	.	TRBV3-1/TRBV3-2	CASSQDQSPLHF	TGTGCCAGCAGCCAAGATCAGTCACCCCTCCACTTT
16	TRBD2	TRBJ2-5	.	TRBV9	CASSVVAGGPSETQYF	TGTGCCAGCAGCGTAGTAGCGGGGGGGCCTTCAGAGACCCAGTACTTC
16	.	TRBJ2-3	.	TRBV5-4	CASSLARPSVKDTQYF	TGTGCCAGCAGCTTGGCCCGGCCTAGCGTAAAAGATACGCAGTATTTT
11	.	TRBJ2-7	.	TRBV15	CATSSYYEQYF	TGTGCCACCAGCAGTTACTACGAGCAGTACTTC
14	TRBD1	TRBJ2-3	once	TRBV19	CASSIHRGSDTQYF	TGTGCCAGTAGTATACACAGGGGCTCAGATACGCAGTATTTT
13	.	TRBJ1-2	.	TRBV6-5	CASSQGIIGGYTF	TGTGCCAGCAGTCAGGGAATAATAGGTGGCTACACCTTC
13	TRBD1	TRBJ1-1	.	TRBV27	CASSLSLQGWAFF	TGTGCCAGCAGTTTATCGTTACAGGGGTGGGCTTTCTTT
15	TRBD1	TRBJ2-3	.	TRBV9	CASSVGDRGSDTQYF	TGTGCCAGCAGCGTTGGAGACAGGGGGTCAGATACGCAGTATTTT
13	.	TRBJ2-3	.	TRBV29-1	CSSLGAFEDTQYF	TGCAGCTCGCTGGGGGCGTTCGAAGATACGCAGTATTTT
14	.	TRBJ1-1	.	TRBV10-1	CASSPGTDGREAFF	TGCGCCAGCAGTCCCGGGACTGATGGACGTGAAGCTTTCTTT
14	TRBD2	TRBJ2-5	once	TRBV30	CAWSVLAGEETQYF	TGTGCCTGGAGTGTACTTGCGGGGGAAGAGACCCAGTACTTC
13	.	TRBJ1-2	few	TRBV19	CASSPAIGYGYTF	TGTGCCAGTAGTCCAGCCATCGGGTATGGCTACACCTTC
15	.	TRBJ1-3	.	TRBV7-8	CASSIGGGSGNTIYF	TGTGCCAGCAGCATCGGGGGGGGCTCTGGAAACACCATATATTTT
13	.	TRBJ2-7	.	TRBV7-3	CASSPGQTYEQYF	TGTGCCAGCAGCCCTGGACAGACTTACGAGCAGTACTTC
14	TRBD1	TRBJ2-7	once	TRBV7-2	CASSPTGGIYEQYF	TGTGCCAGCAGCCCGACAGGGGGCATCTACGAGCAGTACTTC
14	TRBD1	TRBJ1-3	.	TRBV5-6	CASSLQGAGNTIYF	TGTGCCAGCAGCCTACAGGGGGCTGGAAACACCATATATTTT
14	.	TRBJ1-1	once	TRBV30	CAWSSGQSYTEAFF	TGTGCCTGGAGCTCCGGACAGAGCTACACTGAAGCTTTCTTT
15	.	TRBJ2-5	.	TRBV12-1	CASSSGTGMRETQYF	TGTGCCAGCAGCTCCGGGACAGGGATGCGAGAGACCCAGTACTTC
16	TRBD2	TRBJ2-5	.	TRBV5-5	CASSLVASGGEETQYF	TGTGCCAGCAGCTTGGTTGCTAGCGGGGGGGAAGAGACCCAGTACTTC
17	TRBD2	TRBJ2-1	once	TRBV2	CASSVPSGGAVNNEQFF	TGTGCCAGCAGCGTCCCTAGCGGGGGGGCCGTTAACAATGAGCAGTTCTTC
14	TRBD1	TRBJ2-1	.	TRBV10-3	CAISRGTGGNEQFF	TGTGCCATCAGTAGAGGGACAGGGGGGAATGAGCAGTTCTTC